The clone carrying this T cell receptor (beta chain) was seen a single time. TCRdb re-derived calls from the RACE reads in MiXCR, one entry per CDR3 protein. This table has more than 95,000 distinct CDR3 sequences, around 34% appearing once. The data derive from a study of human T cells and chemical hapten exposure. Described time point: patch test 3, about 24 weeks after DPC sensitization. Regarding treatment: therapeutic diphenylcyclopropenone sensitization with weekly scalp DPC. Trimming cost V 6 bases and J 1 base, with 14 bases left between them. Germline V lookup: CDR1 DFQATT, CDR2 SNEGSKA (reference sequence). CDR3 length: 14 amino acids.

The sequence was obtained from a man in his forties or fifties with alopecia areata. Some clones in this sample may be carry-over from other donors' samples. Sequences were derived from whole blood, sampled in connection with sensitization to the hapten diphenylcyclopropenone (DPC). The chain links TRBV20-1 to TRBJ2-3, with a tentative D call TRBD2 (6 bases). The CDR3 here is CSAREEVGTDTQYF. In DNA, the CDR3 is TGCAGTGCGAGGGAGGAGGTGGGCACAGATACGCAGTATTTT.